The 15 T cell receptor beta chains listed next were all sequenced from one sample in a study of T cell repertoires in cytomegalovirus infection. TCRdb re-called the reads with MiXCR, one entry per CDR3 protein. The table has approximately 490,000 distinct CDR3 sequences, approximately 11% seen once. Material for sequencing was PBMCs. These receptors all stem from a human donor in good health (CMV status not recorded). Some clones in this sample may be carry-over from other donors' samples.

This clonotype was recorded many times. The chain joins TRBV6-5 to TRBJ2-1, with D unresolved. V lost 0 bases and J lost 3, with 3 bases in between. This CDR3 region has 13 residues. Germline V gene data show CDR1 as MNHEY and CDR2 as SVGAGI. This CDR3 reads CASSYSGYNEQFF. The CDR3 bases are TGTGCCAGCAGTTACTCGGGCTACAATGAGCAGTTCTTC.

This clonotype has a handful of counts. One end of the junction fails to match germline, which may point to a read error. This chain links TRBV6-1 with TRBJ1-4, with a weak D call TRBD1 (6 bases). Germline loops: CDR1 MNHNS, CDR2 SASEGT. CDR3 length: 14 residues. The CDR3, as DNA: TGTGCCAGCAGTGAAGGAGGGGGTAACTTGGTGCCGCCCTTT. Translated, it gives CASSEGGGNLVPPF.

CDR3 sequence reads: CASSYGAGGRLMGDTQYF. The CDR3 region has the DNA TGTGCCAGCAGTTACGGCGCGGGGGGACGTCTAATGGGAGATACGCAGTATTTT. This sequence joins TRBV6-6 and TRBJ2-3; TRBD2 agrees at 8 bases. V gave up 2 bases and J gave up 5 bases; unmatched junction bases: 15. The CDR3 has 18 amino acids. Per the germline V gene, CDR1 is MNHNY and CDR2 is SVGAGI (reference sequence).

This clonotype was seen at least ten times. The rearrangement links TRBV6-4 to TRBJ1-6, with TRBD1 as a possible D gene (6 bases). Germline CDR1 reads MRHNA; CDR2 reads SNTAGT. V was clipped by 4 bases and J by 7 bases, with 8 bases between them. This CDR3 is 13 amino acids long. CDR3: CASSGTVNSPLHF. CDR3 nucleotide sequence: TGTGCCAGCAGTGGGACAGTCAATTCACCCCTCCACTTT.

This sequence joins TRBV9 and TRBJ2-7; D is perhaps TRBD1 (6 bases). The V and J ends lost 0 bases and 0 bases respectively, with 10 bases between them. CDR1 is SGDLS and CDR2 is YYNGEE in the germline V gene. This CDR3 contains 15 residues. For the CDR3, the DNA is TGTGCCAGCAGCGTAGAGTCAGGGGCCTCCTACGAGCAGTACTTC. Translating it yields CASSVESGASYEQYF.

This clonotype was seen ten or more times. The V gene is TRBV5-1, the J gene TRBJ2-1; no definite D call. The CDR3 is made up of 12 amino acids. The V gene's germline CDR1 is SGHRS and CDR2 YFSETQ. V dropped 5 bases and J dropped 5 bases, with 8 bases sitting between them. The CDR3 sequence: CASRRSNNEQFF. As DNA, the CDR3 is TGCGCCAGCAGACGATCGAACAATGAGCAGTTCTTC.

This chain joins TRBV10-3 and TRBJ2-7, with TRBD1 identical over 8 bases. The germline gives CDR1 ENHRY, CDR2 SYGVKD. Trimming cost V 9 bases and J 2 bases; bases outside gene matches: 6. CDR3 length: 13 residues. The CDR3 DNA is TGTGCCATAGGGACAGGAGTTGCCTACGAGCAGTACTTC. This gives the protein CAIGTGVAYEQYF.

This clonotype was counted at least ten times. Here the CDR3 reads CATHRARGYTF. DNA for the CDR3: TGCGCCACCCACAGGGCGAGAGGCTACACCTTC. The gene calls are TRBV10-1 and TRBJ1-2, with D perhaps TRBD1 (6 bases). Trimming shortened V by 10 bases and J by 8 bases, and 14 bases separated the two germline ends. The CDR3 spans 11 residues. Germline lookup yields CDR1 WNHNN and CDR2 SYGVQD (reference sequence).

This clonotype has at least ten counts. The chain recombines TRBV28 with TRBJ2-5; weak D call: TRBD2 (5 bases). The CDR3 loop spans 13 amino acids. Trimming shortened V by 2 bases and J by 13 bases, and 17 bases separated the two germline ends. Germline CDR1 is MDHEN and CDR2 is SYDVKM. The CDR3 DNA reads TGTGCCAGCAGTTTACGGCGGCTAGCCCTACGGTACTTC. Its protein is CASSLRRLALRYF.

This clonotype showed up many times. This chain connects TRBV7-2 to TRBJ1-2; D is unclear. The CDR3 has 12 residues. The V and J ends lost 3 bases and 5 bases respectively, with 7 bases between them. Germline V gene data show CDR1 as SGHTA and CDR2 as FQGNSA. CDR3 sequence: CASSFQVYGYTF. For the CDR3, the DNA is TGTGCCAGCAGCTTCCAGGTTTATGGCTACACCTTC.

This clonotype has only a few counts. V and J are TRBV6-6 and TRBJ2-7; D remains ambiguous. Trimming cost V 2 bases and J 0 bases, with 5 bases left between them. CDR1 and CDR2 (germline): MNHNY, SVGAGI (reference sequence). This CDR3 contains 13 residues. The CDR3 bases are TGTGCCAGCAGTTACGGGAACTCCTACGAGCAGTACTTC. This translates into CASSYGNSYEQYF.

This clonotype has a count of ten or more. This chain uses TRBV7-2 with TRBJ2-3; possibly TRBD1 for D (6 bases). Trimming took off 4 bases at V and 4 bases at J, with 12 bases between the two ends. In germline, CDR1 is SGHTA, CDR2 FQGNSA. The CDR3 loop spans 14 amino acids. The CDR3 loop reads CASSSLTGPDTQYF. CDR3 DNA: TGTGCCAGCAGCTCTCTTACAGGGCCAGATACGCAGTATTTT.

The genes are TRBV20-1 and TRBJ2-5, with no clear D. The germline V gene encodes CDR1 DFQATT and CDR2 SNEGSKA (reference sequence). The CDR3 consists of 12 residues. V was pared by 3 bases and J by 4 bases, with 9 bases between. The CDR3 spells CSASGLPETQYF. For the CDR3, the DNA is TGCAGTGCTAGTGGCCTTCCAGAGACCCAGTACTTC.

This clonotype was detected many times. The chain links TRBV7-9 to TRBJ2-4, with TRBD2 as a possible D gene (6 bases). This CDR3 is 18 amino acids long. Trimming pared 1 base from V and 1 base from J, leaving 17 bases between. From germline, CDR1 is SEHNR and CDR2 FQNEAQ (reference sequence). The CDR3 nucleotides read TGTGCCAGCAGCTTAGAGCGGGTCGTGGTTGGGGCCAAAAACATTCAGTACTTC. Amino acids: CASSLERVVVGAKNIQYF.

This clonotype has at least ten counts. The V gene is TRBV10-3, the J gene TRBJ2-7, with 7 bases that match TRBD1. Germline assignment: CDR1 ENHRY and CDR2 SYGVKD. This CDR3 has 12 amino acids. The V segment lost 2 bases and the J segment 5 bases; nucleotides outside the gene matches: 0. For the CDR3, the DNA is TGTGCCATCAGTGAGACAGGGGACGAGCAGTACTTC. Amino acids: CAISETGDEQYF.